This TCR beta chain was obtained from a study of OX40 agonist ivuxolimab in advanced cancers. Clones were sequenced by immunoSEQ multiplex PCR, and TCRdb holds only the in-frame ones, with some missing. The table has about 37,000 clones, approximately 90% seen once; the top ten hold around 0.56%. Trimming stripped 0 bases from V and 4 bases from J, with 3 bases between. The CDR3 is 12 residues long. Germline CDR1 SGHRS, CDR2 YFSETQ. The source is an adult with an advanced solid tumor such as melanoma, head and neck, liver or kidney cancer. The specimen was CD4+ or CD8+ T cells sorted from blood, collected in a trial of the OX40 agonist ivuxolimab. The chain uses TRBV5-1 and TRBJ2-3, with D hard to call. DNA of the CDR3: TGCGCCAGCAGCTTGGAACCAGATACGCAGTATTTT. It is translated as CASSLEPDTQYF.